One sample yielded the 24 T cell receptor beta chains listed below, sequenced in a study of graft-versus-host responses after intestinal transplantation. Repertoires were generated with immunoSEQ multiplex PCR, while TCRdb's copy carries only in-frame clones and drops some. The profile shows over 15,000 clones, around 95% of them singletons. The source material was PBMCs, sampled 23 days after intestinal transplant. The receptors here all came from a human patient who received an intestinal transplant, so some T cells may come from the graft donor.

The chain uses TRBV29-1 and TRBJ2-7; the D gene could be TRBD1 or TRBD2 (6 bases each). Germline CDR1 SQVTM, CDR2 ANQGSEA. Trimming took off 1 base at V and 4 bases at J, with 8 bases between the two ends. The CDR3 consists of 12 residues. The DNA for the CDR3 is TGCAGCGTTGAAGTAGGGGGGTACGAGCAGTACTTC. Its translation is CSVEVGGYEQYF.

This sequence joins TRBV27 and TRBJ1-1, with D possibly being TRBD1 (5 bases). The CDR3 spans 16 residues. The germline V and J ends were trimmed by 1 base and 1 base, with 13 bases remaining between them. CDR1 MNHEY and CDR2 SMNVEV come from the germline V gene (reference sequence). The DNA of the CDR3 is TGTGCCAGCAGTTTATATAATCCAGGGACGAACACTGAAGCTTTCTTT. It translates to CASSLYNPGTNTEAFF.

The chain links TRBV6-5 to TRBJ2-7; no clear D gene. V lost 0 bases and J lost 3, with 9 bases in between. Germline V gene lookup returns CDR1 MNHEY and CDR2 SVGAGI. The CDR3 covers 14 residues. The CDR3 DNA reads TGTGCCAGCAGTTACTCGATTGATAACTACGAGCAGTACTTC. This translates into CASSYSIDNYEQYF.

J is TRBJ2-6 and V is TRBV14, with D hard to call. The germline V and J ends were trimmed by 3 bases and 0 bases, with 12 bases remaining between them. In germline, CDR1 is SGHDN, CDR2 FVKESK. This CDR3 contains 17 residues. The CDR3 spells CASSQGHPSSGANVLTF. The CDR3 nucleotides read TGTGCCAGCAGCCAGGGTCACCCGAGCTCTGGGGCCAACGTCCTGACTTTC.

V gene TRBV29-1 combines with J gene TRBJ1-1; D is undetermined. Per the germline V gene, CDR1 is SQVTM and CDR2 is ANQGSEA. V dropped 7 bases and J dropped 6 bases, with 12 bases sitting between them. CDR3 length equals 11 residues. The CDR3 loop reads CSAGWAPEAFF. The CDR3 DNA reads as TGCAGCGCTGGGTGGGCACCTGAAGCTTTCTTT.

This clone was counted a single time. The chain links TRBV27 to TRBJ2-7; the match to TRBD2 covers 11 bases. V trimming: 0 bases; J trimming: 5 bases; junction bases outside the gene matches: 0. From germline, CDR1 is MNHEY and CDR2 SMNVEV (reference sequence). The length of the CDR3 is 14 residues. The CDR3 DNA reads TGTGCCAGCAGTTTATCACTAGCGGGAGACGAGCAGTACTTC. Translated: CASSLSLAGDEQYF.

This chain links TRBV30 with TRBJ2-7, with 7 nucleotides matching TRBD1. V gave up 3 bases and J gave up 2 bases; unmatched junction bases: 10. Germline assignment: CDR1 GTSNPN and CDR2 SVGIG (reference sequence). The CDR3 is made up of 15 amino acids. The CDR3: CAWSDYRGETYEQYF. The CDR3 bases are TGTGCCTGGAGCGATTACAGGGGAGAAACCTACGAGCAGTACTTC.

This clone was recorded only once. The CDR3 protein is CASSLAPNAGAFVGQFF. CDR3 DNA: TGTGCCAGCAGCTTAGCCCCTAATGCGGGAGCGTTCGTGGGGCAGTTCTTC. The chain joins TRBV7-6 to TRBJ2-1, with TRBD2 matching 7 bases. Germline-derived CDR1 and CDR2 are SGHVS and FNYEAQ. J was trimmed by 12 bases and V by 0 bases; bases with no gene match: 17. This CDR3 spans 17 amino acids.

J is TRBJ2-1 and V is TRBV5-1, with a possible D match to TRBD1 (6 bases). Germline V lookup: CDR1 SGHRS, CDR2 YFSETQ. There are 16 residues in the CDR3. V lost 3 bases, J lost 6 bases, and 19 bases lay in between. The chain's CDR3 is CASSSPQGPPPNEQFF. Written as DNA, the CDR3 is TGCGCCAGCAGCTCCCCACAGGGACCTCCACCCAATGAGCAGTTCTTC. Variable domain in full (rest from reference TRBV5-1 and TRBJ2-1): KAGVTQTPRYLIKTRGQQVTLSCSPISGHRSVSWYQQTPGQGLQFLFEYFSETQRNKGNFPGRFSGRQFSNSRSEMNVSTLELGDSALYLCASSSPQGPPPNEQFFGPGTRLTVL.

The CDR3, as DNA: TGCAGCGTTGCACAGGGGGCGCGGGCCGGGGAGCTGTTTTTT. It encodes CSVAQGARAGELFF. The J gene is TRBJ2-2, the V gene TRBV29-1; 9 bases fit TRBD1. V lost 4 bases and J lost 6; bases outside the gene matches: 6. Germline lookup yields CDR1 SQVTM and CDR2 ANQGSEA. The CDR3 extends over 14 amino acids.

The chain recombines TRBV18 with TRBJ1-2, with D possibly matching TRBD1 (5 bases). Germline assignment: CDR1 KGHSH and CDR2 LQKENI. The ends were cut back, 2 bases at V and 10 bases at J, with 17 bases in the middle. The length of the CDR3 is 14 residues. This chain's CDR3 is CASSPVGQGAAYTF. In DNA, the CDR3 is TGTGCCAGCTCACCAGTCGGCCAGGGCGCGGCCTACACCTTC.

J is TRBJ2-7 and V is TRBV5-1; D remains unclear. The length of the CDR3 is 12 residues. Germline values: CDR1 SGHRS, CDR2 YFSETQ. The V and J ends lost 0 bases and 9 bases respectively, with 10 bases between them. This CDR3 reads CASSLEEERQYF. CDR3 DNA sequence: TGCGCCAGCAGCTTGGAAGAGGAGAGGCAGTACTTC.

V and J are TRBV19 and TRBJ2-3; 7 nucleotides align to TRBD1. The CDR3 is 16 residues long. Germline CDR1 reads LNHDA; CDR2 reads SQIVND (reference sequence). The V segment lost 3 bases and the J segment 3 bases; nucleotides outside the gene matches: 9. The CDR3 coding sequence is TGTGCCAGTAGTATTGATAATAGCAGGGGGACAGATACGCAGTATTTT. Amino acid sequence: CASSIDNSRGTDTQYF.

This clone appeared a single time. V usage is TRBV12-5 and J usage is TRBJ2-1; D may correspond to TRBD1 or TRBD2 (6 bases each). Deletions cut 1 base from V and 9 bases from J, with 13 bases between. The CDR3 sequence is 14 residues long. CDR1 and CDR2 (germline): LGHNT, FRNRAP. Written as DNA, the CDR3 is TGTGCTAGTGGTTTGGAACCGGGGGCGGGTGAGCAGTTCTTC. It is translated as CASGLEPGAGEQFF.

This clone was seen only once. This chain uses TRBV6-1 with TRBJ2-7; D unclear. The CDR3 is made up of 12 amino acids. CDR1 is MNHNS and CDR2 is SASEGT in the germline V gene. Trimming took off 2 bases at V and 7 bases at J, with 9 bases between the two ends. This chain's CDR3 is CASSELAREQYF. The CDR3 DNA follows: TGTGCCAGCAGTGAATTGGCCCGGGAGCAGTACTTC.

The rearrangement links TRBV30 to TRBJ1-6; D gene unclear. The CDR3 has 14 amino acids. CDR1 GTSNPN and CDR2 SVGIG come from the germline V gene (reference sequence). Trimming removed 3 bases from V and 6 bases from J, with 12 bases in between. The CDR3 is CAWRTGIGNSPLHF. CDR3 DNA: TGTGCCTGGAGGACGGGAATCGGTAATTCACCCCTCCACTTT.

V gene TRBV7-9 combines with J gene TRBJ1-2, with D uncertain. The V end was cut by 3 bases, the J end by 0 bases, with 11 bases between. Germline V gives CDR1 SEHNR, CDR2 FQNEAQ (reference sequence). The CDR3 is made up of 15 amino acids. CDR3 in amino acids: CASSFVGGTNYGYTF. The CDR3 DNA reads as TGTGCCAGCAGCTTTGTGGGAGGAACTAACTATGGCTACACCTTC.

The CDR3 protein is CASSLWPPRQGAISETQYF. Written as DNA, the CDR3 is TGTGCCAGCAGTTTATGGCCCCCACGACAGGGAGCTATTAGTGAGACCCAGTACTTC. This rearrangement joins TRBV28 to TRBJ2-5; 7 bases match TRBD1. The CDR3 extends over 19 amino acids. The germline V gene encodes CDR1 MDHEN and CDR2 SYDVKM. V lost 0 bases and J lost 5; bases outside the gene matches: 18.

This clone was recorded once. The chain has TRBV25-1 and TRBJ2-1; no reliable D call. The CDR3 has 15 amino acids. Trimming took 8 bases from V and 0 from J, leaving 14 bases between them. The germline gives CDR1 MGHDK, CDR2 SYGVNS. For the CDR3, the DNA is TGTGCCAGCCGGGCTAGGGCCCGCTCCTACAATGAGCAGTTCTTC. Translating gives CASRARARSYNEQFF. Based on the CDR3 plus reference TRBV25-1 and TRBJ2-1, the full variable domain is EADIYQTPRYLVIGTGKKITLECSQTMGHDKMYWYQQDPGMELHLIHYSYGVNSTEKGDLSSESTVSRIRTEHFPLTLESARPSHTSQYLCASRARARSYNEQFFGPGTRLTVL.

CDR3 protein: CASSLGVEYEQYF. CDR3 nucleotide sequence: TGTGCCAGCAGCTTGGGGGTTGAATACGAGCAGTACTTC. V is TRBV5-4 and J is TRBJ2-7; D is undetermined. Germline values: CDR1 SGHNT, CDR2 YYREEE (reference sequence). This CDR3 is built from 13 residues. V shed 0 bases and J shed 4 bases, with 8 bases lying between them.

The rearrangement joins TRBV9 to TRBJ2-1; 11 positions agree with TRBD1. This CDR3 has 16 amino acids. In germline, CDR1 is SGDLS, CDR2 YYNGEE. V dropped 2 bases and J dropped 6; count of bases not matched to a gene: 7. The CDR3 coding sequence is TGTGCCAGCAGCGTGAACCTCGGGACAGGGGGCAATGAGCAGTTCTTC. Amino acid sequence: CASSVNLGTGGNEQFF.

The chain links TRBV7-9 to TRBJ2-7; D not resolved. The V gene's germline CDR1 is SEHNR and CDR2 FQNEAQ (reference sequence). There are 12 residues in the CDR3. Trimming took 1 base from V and 6 from J, leaving 7 bases between them. The CDR3 DNA sequence: TGTGCCAGCAGCTTAGGGGGTCGCGAGCAGTACTTC. It encodes CASSLGGREQYF.

Written as DNA, the CDR3 is TGTGCCAGCAGTTCCCAGGACAGGGGATACACTGAAGCTTTCTTT. This encodes CASSSQDRGYTEAFF. The chain links TRBV27 to TRBJ1-1; 9 nucleotides line up with TRBD1. J gave up 3 bases and V 4 bases, and 6 bases lay outside the gene matches. Germline V gives CDR1 MNHEY, CDR2 SMNVEV (reference sequence). This CDR3 contains 15 residues.

The V and J genes are TRBV7-9 and TRBJ2-3, with 14 positions matching TRBD2. CDR3 size: 18 residues. Germline V lookup: CDR1 SEHNR, CDR2 FQNEAQ (reference sequence). The V and J ends lost 3 bases and 5 bases, in that order; junction bases with no gene match: 10. CDR3 protein: CASSFNPMGLAGEDTQYF. The CDR3 coding sequence is TGTGCCAGCAGCTTCAACCCCATGGGACTAGCGGGAGAAGATACGCAGTATTTT.